The clone carrying this T cell receptor (beta chain) was recorded a few times. Its antigen is not identified. Unique-molecular-identifier-tagged TCR beta cDNA libraries were used. Roughly 490,000 cDNA molecules came from about 1 to 10 million T cells. TCRdb passed the PCR reads through MiXCR, listing each CDR3 protein once. The data contain roughly 670,000 distinct CDR3 sequences, 59% of them singletons. The sample originates from a study of post-analysis software for immune sequencing data. Study-level information: Recorded disease courses covered relapsing-remitting, secondary progressive and progressive-relapsing multiple sclerosis. Some patients had no subtype annotation.

Study-wide points: Compared with controls, patients had more of five TRBV segments, including TRBV5-6, TRBV5-1 and TRBV20-1. Patients with multiple sclerosis recorded significantly lower normalized Chao1 diversity than controls, the study found.

This CDR3 spans 12 amino acids. Trimming removed 3 bases from V and 10 bases from J, with 9 bases in between. Germline CDR1 is KGHDR and CDR2 is SFDVKD. The gene calls are TRBV24-1 and TRBJ2-1, with unresolved D. The clonotype comes from a girl aged 2 to 9 with multiple sclerosis. Sequenced sample: blood. The CDR3 spells CATSDVTTEQFF. The CDR3 DNA reads as TGTGCCACCAGTGATGTGACAACCGAGCAGTTCTTC.